These T cell receptor beta chains were read from a single sample in a study of cytomegalovirus exposure and HLA in healthy donors. The table came from immunoSEQ multiplex PCR; TCRdb's copy has only in-frame clones and leaves some out. Altogether more than 150,000 clones are present, around 83% being singletons, with the ten largest covering around 1.2%. The sequencing sample was made of PBMCs. The receptors here all came from a girl aged 2 to 9 in good health and CMV-seropositive. The CDR3 runs from the conserved cysteine through the conserved F or W. The D gene is left open where the match is weak. Expanded clones are given a class, and other clones once, few, many or no size at all.

v_gene: TRBV10-3; d_gene: TRBD2; j_gene: TRBJ2-7; abundance: -; CDR3aa: CAISETPSGSPYEQYF; CDR3nt: TGTGCCATCAGTGAGACCCCTAGCGGGAGTCCCTACGAGCAGTACTTC
v_gene: TRBV16; d_gene: -; j_gene: TRBJ1-2; abundance: -; CDR3aa: CASSQLRSGANYGYTF; CDR3nt: TGTGCCAGCAGCCAATTAAGGTCTGGGGCCAACTATGGCTACACCTTC
v_gene: TRBV14; d_gene: -; j_gene: TRBJ1-6; abundance: -; CDR3aa: CASSQVSNSPLHF; CDR3nt: TGTGCCAGCAGCCAAGTTAGTAATTCACCCCTCCACTTT
v_gene: TRBV18; d_gene: TRBD2; j_gene: TRBJ2-2; abundance: -; CDR3aa: CASPPATSGDFGTGELFF; CDR3nt: TGTGCCAGCCCACCAGCGACTAGCGGGGATTTTGGCACCGGGGAGCTGTTTTTT
v_gene: TRBV2; d_gene: TRBD1; j_gene: TRBJ2-1; abundance: -; CDR3aa: CATQKGQGHNEQFF; CDR3nt: TGTGCCACCCAAAAGGGACAGGGACACAATGAGCAGTTCTTC
v_gene: TRBV6-5; d_gene: TRBD1; j_gene: TRBJ1-1; abundance: -; CDR3aa: CASSSDRLSEAFF; CDR3nt: TGTGCCAGCAGTTCGGACAGGCTGAGTGAAGCTTTCTTT
v_gene: TRBV5-1; d_gene: -; j_gene: TRBJ1-2; abundance: -; CDR3aa: CASRLSGAKEGYTF; CDR3nt: TGCGCCAGCAGGCTGTCAGGGGCCAAAGAGGGCTACACCTTC
v_gene: TRBV27; d_gene: TRBD1; j_gene: TRBJ1-2; abundance: once; CDR3aa: CASSLTGIYGYTF; CDR3nt: TGTGCCAGCAGTTTGACAGGGATCTATGGCTACACCTTC
v_gene: TRBV5-1; d_gene: TRBD1; j_gene: TRBJ2-2; abundance: -; CDR3aa: CASSPGQGNTGELFF; CDR3nt: TGCGCCAGCAGCCCGGGACAGGGGAACACCGGGGAGCTGTTTTTT
v_gene: TRBV5-4; d_gene: TRBD1; j_gene: TRBJ2-3; abundance: few; CDR3aa: CASSAEGQGTDTQYF; CDR3nt: TGTGCCAGCAGCGCGGAGGGACAGGGCACAGATACGCAGTATTTT
v_gene: TRBV12-1; d_gene: -; j_gene: TRBJ2-5; abundance: -; CDR3aa: CASSFREYQETQYF; CDR3nt: TGTGCCAGCAGCTTCCGGGAGTACCAAGAGACCCAGTACTTC
v_gene: TRBV10-2; d_gene: TRBD2; j_gene: TRBJ2-1; abundance: few; CDR3aa: CASSAASGNNEQFF; CDR3nt: TGCGCCAGCAGTGCGGCTAGCGGAAACAATGAGCAGTTCTTC
v_gene: TRBV5-6; d_gene: -; j_gene: TRBJ1-2; abundance: -; CDR3aa: CASSPEAWRGYTF; CDR3nt: TGTGCCAGCAGCCCGGAAGCCTGGAGGGGCTACACCTTC
v_gene: TRBV2; d_gene: TRBD1; j_gene: TRBJ1-4; abundance: -; CDR3aa: CASSAQGSLEKLFF; CDR3nt: TGTGCCAGCAGTGCACAGGGGAGCCTTGAAAAACTGTTTTTT
v_gene: TRBV9; d_gene: -; j_gene: TRBJ2-3; abundance: -; CDR3aa: CASSLRLPPDTQYF; CDR3nt: TGTGCCAGCAGCCTGAGACTCCCACCAGATACGCAGTATTTT
v_gene: TRBV5-1; d_gene: -; j_gene: TRBJ1-2; abundance: -; CDR3aa: CASSLRGPPGDGYTF; CDR3nt: TGCGCCAGCAGCTTGAGAGGGCCGCCGGGGGATGGCTACACCTTC
v_gene: TRBV7-8; d_gene: -; j_gene: TRBJ2-7; abundance: -; CDR3aa: CASSLELLYEQYF; CDR3nt: TGTGCCAGCAGCCTCGAGCTCTTATACGAGCAGTACTTC
v_gene: TRBV2; d_gene: -; j_gene: TRBJ1-5; abundance: few; CDR3aa: CASSVYRDQPQHF; CDR3nt: TGTGCCAGCAGTGTTTACAGGGATCAGCCCCAGCATTTT
v_gene: TRBV6-4; d_gene: TRBD2; j_gene: TRBJ2-1; abundance: -; CDR3aa: CASSVLAGEFNEQFF; CDR3nt: TGTGCCAGCAGTGTACTAGCGGGGGAATTCAATGAGCAGTTCTTC
v_gene: TRBV27; d_gene: TRBD1; j_gene: TRBJ1-6; abundance: -; CDR3aa: CASSQIDRGLILDNSPLHF; CDR3nt: TGTGCCAGCAGTCAAATCGACAGGGGGCTTATCCTTGATAATTCACCCCTCCACTTT
v_gene: TRBV4-1; d_gene: -; j_gene: TRBJ1-2; abundance: -; CDR3aa: CASSQVWVQGSRYTF; CDR3nt: TGCGCCAGCAGCCAAGTTTGGGTACAGGGAAGCCGCTACACCTTC
v_gene: TRBV27; d_gene: -; j_gene: TRBJ2-2; abundance: -; CDR3aa: CASSFGSGTTGELFF; CDR3nt: TGTGCCAGCAGTTTCGGGTCGGGTACCACCGGGGAGCTGTTTTTT
v_gene: TRBV6-1; d_gene: -; j_gene: TRBJ2-3; abundance: -; CDR3aa: CASSVRYSDTQYF; CDR3nt: TGTGCCAGCAGTGTTCGGTATTCAGATACGCAGTATTTT
v_gene: TRBV4-2; d_gene: -; j_gene: TRBJ2-7; abundance: few; CDR3aa: CASSQGPYYEQYF; CDR3nt: TGTGCCAGCAGCCAAGGTCCCTACTACGAGCAGTACTTC